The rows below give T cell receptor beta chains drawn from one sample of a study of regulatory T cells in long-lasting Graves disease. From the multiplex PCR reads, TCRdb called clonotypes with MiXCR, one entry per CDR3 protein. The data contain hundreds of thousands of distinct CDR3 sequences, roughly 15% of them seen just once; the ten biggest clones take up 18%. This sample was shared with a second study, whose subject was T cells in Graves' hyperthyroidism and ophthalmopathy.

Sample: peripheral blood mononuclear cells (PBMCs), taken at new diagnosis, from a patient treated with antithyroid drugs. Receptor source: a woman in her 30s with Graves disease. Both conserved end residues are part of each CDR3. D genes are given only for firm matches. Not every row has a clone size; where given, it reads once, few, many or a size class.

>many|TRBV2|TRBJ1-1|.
TGTGCCAGCAATCTACTCCCCGCGGCCACTGAAGCTTTCTTT
CASNLLPAATEAFF
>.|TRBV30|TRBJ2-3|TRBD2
TGTGCCTGGGGTTCTAGCGGGAGCAGGTATACGCAGTATTTT
CAWGSSGSRYTQYF
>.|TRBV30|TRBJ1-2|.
TGTGCCTGGAGTGTTGGGAGGGGGATTAACTATGGCTACACCTTC
CAWSVGRGINYGYTF
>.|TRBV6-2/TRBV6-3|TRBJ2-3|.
TGTGCCAGCAAAGATTTATCGACGGAGAAAGATACGCAGTATTTT
CASKDLSTEKDTQYF
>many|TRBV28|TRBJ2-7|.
TGTGCCAGCAGGCCTTTTGGGACATACGAGCAGTACTTC
CASRPFGTYEQYF
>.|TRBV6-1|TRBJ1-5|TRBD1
TGTGCCAGCAGTCCACATCATCGACAGGGCCATAGCAATCAGCCCCAGCATTTT
CASSPHHRQGHSNQPQHF
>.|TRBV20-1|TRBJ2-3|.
TGCAGTGCTAAGCCGGGCCCAGCCTGGGATACGCAGTATTTT
CSAKPGPAWDTQYF
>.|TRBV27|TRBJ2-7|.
TGTGCCAGCAGTTGGAGGGGAAGCGGATCTTACGAGCAGTACTTC
CASSWRGSGSYEQYF
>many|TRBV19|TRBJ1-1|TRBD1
TGTGCCAGTAGCTACCCCGGGACAGGGGCTGGTGAAGCTTTCTTT
CASSYPGTGAGEAFF
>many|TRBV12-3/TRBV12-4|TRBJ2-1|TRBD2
TGTGCCAGCAGTTTGGCCATCCCAGCGGGAGTGGAGTTCGATGAGCAGTTCTTC
CASSLAIPAGVEFDEQFF
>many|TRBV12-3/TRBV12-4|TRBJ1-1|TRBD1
TGTGCCAGCAGTCCATGGACAGGGTTTAACACTGAAGCTTTCTTT
CASSPWTGFNTEAFF
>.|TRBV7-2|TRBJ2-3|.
TGTGCCAGCAGCTTGAGGGCAGTAGCCGCAGATACGCAGTATTTT
CASSLRAVAADTQYF
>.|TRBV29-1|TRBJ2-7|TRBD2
TGCAGCGTATTCGGGGGTAGCGGGAGTCGGTACGAGCAGTACTTC
CSVFGGSGSRYEQYF
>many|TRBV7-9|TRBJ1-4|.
TGTGCCAGCAGCTTCGGGGCGAATGAAAAACTGTTTTTT
CASSFGANEKLFF
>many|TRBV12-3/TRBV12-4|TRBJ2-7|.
TGTGCCAGCAGTTTATCAGTAGTAGTCCCGAACAGGCAGTACTTC
CASSLSVVVPNRQYF
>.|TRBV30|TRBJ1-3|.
TGTGCCTGGAGTAAGGTATTCTCTGGAAACACCATATATTTT
CAWSKVFSGNTIYF
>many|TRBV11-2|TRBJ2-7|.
TGTGCCAGCAGCGCATCCGGGACGGGGAGATACGAGCAGTACTTC
CASSASGTGRYEQYF
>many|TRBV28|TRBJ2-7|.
TGTGCCAGCACTGGGCTTCCCTACGAGCAGTACTTC
CASTGLPYEQYF
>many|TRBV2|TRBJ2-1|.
TGTGCCAGCAGTGAAGGAATAAATGAGCAGTTCTTC
CASSEGINEQFF
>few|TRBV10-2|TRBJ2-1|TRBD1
TGCGCCAGCAGTGACCGGGACAGGGGGCACAATGAGCAGTTCTTC
CASSDRDRGHNEQFF
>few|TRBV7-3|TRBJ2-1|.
TGTGCCAGCAGCTTAAATACAGGGAAAAATGAGCAGTTCTTC
CASSLNTGKNEQFF
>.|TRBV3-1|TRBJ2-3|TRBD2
TGTGCCAGCAGCCAAGATCTGGCTAGCGGGAGATCCGATACGCAGTATTTT
CASSQDLASGRSDTQYF